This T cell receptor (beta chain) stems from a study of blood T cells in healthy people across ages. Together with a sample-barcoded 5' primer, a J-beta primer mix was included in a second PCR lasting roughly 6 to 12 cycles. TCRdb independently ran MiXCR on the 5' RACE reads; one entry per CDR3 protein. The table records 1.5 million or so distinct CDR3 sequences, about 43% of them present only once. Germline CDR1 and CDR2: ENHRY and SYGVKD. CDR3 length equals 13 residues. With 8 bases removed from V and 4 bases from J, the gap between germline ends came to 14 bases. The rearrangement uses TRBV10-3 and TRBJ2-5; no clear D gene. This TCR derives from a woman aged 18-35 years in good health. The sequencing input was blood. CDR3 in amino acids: CAIGKGQRETQYF. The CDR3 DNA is TGTGCCATCGGGAAAGGTCAGAGAGAGACCCAGTACTTC.